This is a list of T cell receptor beta chains from one sample in a study of shared clonotypes between healthy human individuals. Profiling relied on immunoSEQ multiplex PCR, and the TCRdb table lists in-frame clones only, not all of them. This table has fewer than 1.8 million clones, roughly 98.5% appearing once. Sequencing was performed on naive CD4+ T cells sorted from blood. Receptors originate from a man aged 25 to 40 in good health. Each CDR3 is given with its conserved first and last residue. A D gene is named only where the DNA matches it firmly. For some rows the clone size is stated as once, few or many, or as a class when expanded; others skip it.

d_gene | j_gene | abundance | v_gene | CDR3aa | CDR3nt
NA | TRBJ1-1 | NA | TRBV18 | CASSPLRGGTEAFF | TGTGCCAGCTCACCACTCAGGGGTGGCACTGAAGCTTTCTTT
NA | TRBJ2-1 | NA | TRBV6-1 | CASSTLARNNEQFF | TGTGCCAGCAGTACTCTAGCGAGAAACAATGAGCAGTTCTTC
NA | TRBJ2-7 | NA | TRBV5-7 | CASSPGTLGGPYEQYF | TGTGCCAGCAGCCCCGGTACGTTGGGGGGGCCCTACGAGCAGTACTTC
TRBD2 | TRBJ2-1 | once | TRBV12-5 | CASGFVAGVGYNEQFF | TGTGCTAGTGGTTTCGTCGCGGGAGTGGGTTACAATGAGCAGTTCTTC
NA | TRBJ2-7 | NA | TRBV5-6 | CASSLLAGVAYEQYF | TGTGCCAGCAGCTTGCTAGCAGGGGTAGCCTACGAGCAGTACTTC
NA | TRBJ1-2 | once | TRBV5-1 | CASSPTGGNGYTF | TGCGCCAGCAGCCCGACGGGGGGTAACGGCTACACCTTC
TRBD2 | TRBJ2-3 | NA | TRBV6-6 | CASSWTSGTLDTQYF | TGTGCCAGCAGCTGGACTAGCGGGACATTAGATACGCAGTATTTT
NA | TRBJ2-1 | NA | TRBV5-6 | CASSLAGAPGNQQFF | TGTGCCAGCAGCTTGGCGGGGGCCCCCGGCAATCAGCAGTTCTTC
NA | TRBJ2-7 | few | TRBV20-1 | CSARDGYEQYF | TGCAGTGCTAGAGATGGGTACGAGCAGTACTTC
NA | TRBJ1-5 | few | TRBV4-1 | CASSYIHGAGDQPQHF | TGCGCCAGCAGCTATATTCACGGGGCAGGGGATCAGCCCCAGCATTTT
NA | TRBJ1-2 | NA | TRBV28 | CASNRRYGYTF | TGTGCCAGCAATCGGCGCTATGGCTACACCTTC
NA | TRBJ1-2 | NA | TRBV5-1 | CASSLDVYGYTF | TGCGCCAGCAGCTTGGATGTGTATGGCTACACCTTC
NA | TRBJ2-1 | NA | TRBV5-4 | CASSKGLLAYNEQFF | TGTGCCAGCAGCAAGGGTCTACTAGCCTACAATGAGCAGTTCTTC
TRBD2 | TRBJ2-4 | NA | TRBV7-2 | CASSLDGREWAKNIQYF | TGTGCCAGCAGCTTAGATGGGCGGGAGTGGGCCAAAAACATTCAGTACTTC
TRBD2 | TRBJ2-3 | once | TRBV7-6 | CASSLQGRAFTDTQYF | TGTGCCAGCAGCTTACAAGGGAGGGCCTTTACAGATACGCAGTATTTT
TRBD1 | TRBJ2-7 | once | TRBV5-1 | CASSTLQGPSEQYF | TGCGCCAGCAGCACCCTACAGGGGCCCTCCGAGCAGTACTTC
TRBD1 | TRBJ2-1 | NA | TRBV5-1 | CASSHPTGGATVYNEQFF | TGCGCCAGCAGCCACCCGACAGGGGGCGCGACGGTCTACAATGAGCAGTTCTTC
NA | TRBJ1-5 | NA | TRBV6-5 | CASSYAQGLQPQHF | TGTGCCAGCAGTTACGCACAGGGTTTACAGCCCCAGCATTTT
NA | TRBJ1-4 | once | TRBV4-1 | CASSQDSGANEKLFF | TGCGCCAGCAGCCAAGATTCAGGGGCGAATGAAAAACTGTTTTTT
NA | TRBJ2-7 | once | TRBV5-1 | CASSLDVTQAYEQYF | TGCGCCAGCAGCTTGGACGTAACCCAGGCCTACGAGCAGTACTTC
NA | TRBJ1-1 | NA | TRBV7-2 | CASRLRENRPGTEAFF | TGTGCCAGCAGACTTAGGGAAAATCGCCCGGGCACTGAAGCTTTCTTT
NA | TRBJ2-1 | NA | TRBV11-2 | CASSSPPLSGDEQFF | TGTGCCAGCAGCTCCCCCCCTCTATCCGGTGATGAGCAGTTCTTC
TRBD2 | TRBJ2-1 | NA | TRBV5-1 | CASSLRSGTSGSTEQFF | TGCGCCAGCAGCTTGAGGTCTGGGACTAGCGGGAGTACTGAGCAGTTCTTC
NA | TRBJ2-7 | NA | TRBV5-1 | CASSITEYEQYF | TGCGCCAGCAGCATTACTGAGTACGAGCAGTACTTC
TRBD1 | TRBJ2-3 | NA | TRBV28 | CASSPRTGFTDTQYF | TGTGCCAGCAGTCCGCGGACAGGGTTCACAGATACGCAGTATTTT
TRBD2 | TRBJ2-7 | NA | TRBV5-1 | CASSLATSGRYEQYF | TGCGCCAGCAGCTTGGCGACTAGCGGGAGATACGAGCAGTACTTC
NA | TRBJ2-3 | once | TRBV6-5 | CASSYSAPGSPDTQYF | TGTGCCAGCAGTTACTCGGCCCCGGGATCCCCAGATACGCAGTATTTT
TRBD2 | TRBJ2-1 | NA | TRBV5-4 | CASSLGGGPSSYNEQFF | TGTGCCAGCAGCTTGGGGGGAGGGCCCAGCTCCTACAATGAGCAGTTCTTC
NA | TRBJ1-1 | once | TRBV14 | CASSQGSQAFF | TGTGCCAGCAGCCAAGGGAGTCAAGCTTTCTTT
NA | TRBJ1-2 | once | TRBV7-9 | CASSRGEGFYGYTF | TGTGCCAGCAGCCGGGGCGAGGGGTTCTATGGCTACACCTTC
TRBD2 | TRBJ2-1 | NA | TRBV7-9 | CASSLGGLAGTYNEQFF | TGTGCCAGCAGCTTAGGGGGACTAGCGGGAACCTACAATGAGCAGTTCTTC
NA | TRBJ2-7 | NA | TRBV5-1 | CASSLGSVWNSGEQYF | TGCGCCAGCAGCTTGGGTTCGGTATGGAATAGCGGCGAGCAGTACTTC
NA | TRBJ2-3 | NA | TRBV28 | CASSLSRGGDTQYF | TGTGCCAGCAGTTTATCACGAGGGGGAGATACGCAGTATTTT
NA | TRBJ2-2 | NA | TRBV18 | CASSLTGTGELFF | TGTGCCAGCTCACTGACAGGCACCGGGGAGCTGTTTTTT
NA | TRBJ1-5 | NA | TRBV4-2 | CASSRSRNSNQPQHF | TGTGCCAGCAGCCGGTCACGTAATAGCAATCAGCCCCAGCATTTT
NA | TRBJ2-3 | NA | TRBV9 | CASSVYQGLNTDTQYF | TGTGCCAGCAGCGTATATCAGGGGTTAAACACAGATACGCAGTATTTT
NA | TRBJ1-3 | NA | TRBV7-8 | CASSLGPSGNTIYF | TGTGCCAGCAGCTTAGGGCCCTCTGGAAACACCATATATTTT
NA | TRBJ1-5 | once | TRBV19 | CASSITGSNQPQHF | TGTGCCAGTAGTATCACTGGCAGCAATCAGCCCCAGCATTTT